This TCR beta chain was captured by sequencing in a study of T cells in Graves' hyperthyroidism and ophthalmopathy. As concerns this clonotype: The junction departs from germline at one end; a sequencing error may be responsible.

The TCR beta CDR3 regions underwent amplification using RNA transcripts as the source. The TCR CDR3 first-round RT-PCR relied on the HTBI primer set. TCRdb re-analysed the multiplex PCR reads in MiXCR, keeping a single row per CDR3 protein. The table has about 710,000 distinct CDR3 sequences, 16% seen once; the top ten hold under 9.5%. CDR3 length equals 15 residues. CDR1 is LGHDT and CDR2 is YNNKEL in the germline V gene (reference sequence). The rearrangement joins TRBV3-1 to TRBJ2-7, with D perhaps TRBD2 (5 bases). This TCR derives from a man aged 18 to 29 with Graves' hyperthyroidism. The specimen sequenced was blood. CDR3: CASSQGFRTSDEQHF. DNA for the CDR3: TGTGCCAGCAGCCAAGGGTTTCGGACTTCGGACGAGCAGCACTTC.